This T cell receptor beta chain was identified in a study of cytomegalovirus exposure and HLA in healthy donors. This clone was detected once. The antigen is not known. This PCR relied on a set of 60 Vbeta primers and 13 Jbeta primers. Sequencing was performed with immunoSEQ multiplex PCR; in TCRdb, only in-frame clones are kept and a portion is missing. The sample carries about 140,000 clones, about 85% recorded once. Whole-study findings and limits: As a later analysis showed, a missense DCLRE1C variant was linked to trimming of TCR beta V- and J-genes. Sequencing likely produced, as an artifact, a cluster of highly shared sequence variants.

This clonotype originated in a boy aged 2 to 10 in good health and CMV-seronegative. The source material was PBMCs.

The CDR3 region is CASSASGPYNEQFF. The CDR3 region has the DNA TGTGCCAGCAGCGCTAGCGGGCCCTACAATGAGCAGTTCTTC. The chain carries TRBV7-2 and TRBJ2-1, with TRBD2 matching 8 bases. CDR1 and CDR2 (germline): SGHTA, FQGNSA. This CDR3 is built from 14 residues. With 5 bases clipped from V and 2 bases from J, the junction kept 2 bases outside the gene matches.